The T cell receptor beta chain described here comes from a study of T cells expressing NK-cell markers. CDR1 and CDR2 (germline): MNHEY, SVGEGT. CDR3 length: 12 amino acids. With respect to this clonotype: What it binds is unknown.

Findings and caveats of the study: In more than 5 donors, dominant CD3+CD56+NKG2C+ clonotypes ranked among the top 10 CD8+ clonotypes. HCMV specificity was not established for the expanded NKG2C+ T cell clones.

TCR beta libraries carry UMIs added by 5'RACE template switching. Each CDR3 protein gets one entry in TCRdb, which reprocessed the 5' RACE reads and gives no DNA. The sample table sets out 500,000 to 600,000 distinct CDR3 sequences. Source material: blood T cells: a sorted CD56 or NKG2C T cell subset, CD4+ or CD8+ T cells, or bulk PBMC T cells (not recorded which). This chain connects TRBV6-2 or TRBV6-3 to TRBJ2-1; TCRdb returns TRBD1, unconfirmable since there is no DNA. This clonotype was obtained from a man aged 18 to 29 in good health. The CDR3 here is CASRGASNEQFF.